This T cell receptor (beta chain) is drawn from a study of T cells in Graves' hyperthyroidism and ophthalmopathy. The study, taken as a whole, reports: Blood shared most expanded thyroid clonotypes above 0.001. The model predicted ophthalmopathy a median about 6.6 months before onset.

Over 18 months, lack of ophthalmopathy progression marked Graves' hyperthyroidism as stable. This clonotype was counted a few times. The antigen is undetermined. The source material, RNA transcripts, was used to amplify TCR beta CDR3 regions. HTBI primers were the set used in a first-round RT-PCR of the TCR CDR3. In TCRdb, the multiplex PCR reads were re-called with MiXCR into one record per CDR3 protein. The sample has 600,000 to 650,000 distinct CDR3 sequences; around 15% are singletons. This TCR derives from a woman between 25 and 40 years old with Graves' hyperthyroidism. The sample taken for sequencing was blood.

The chain's CDR3 is CASSEGVAREDTGELFF. In nucleotides, the CDR3 is TGTGCCAGCAGTGAAGGGGTTGCGCGGGAGGACACCGGGGAGCTGTTTTTT. The rearrangement links TRBV6-1 to TRBJ2-2; 8 bases are shared with TRBD2. V trimming: 1 base; J trimming: 3 bases; junction bases outside the gene matches: 7. Germline values: CDR1 MNHNS, CDR2 SASEGT. The CDR3 spans 17 residues.